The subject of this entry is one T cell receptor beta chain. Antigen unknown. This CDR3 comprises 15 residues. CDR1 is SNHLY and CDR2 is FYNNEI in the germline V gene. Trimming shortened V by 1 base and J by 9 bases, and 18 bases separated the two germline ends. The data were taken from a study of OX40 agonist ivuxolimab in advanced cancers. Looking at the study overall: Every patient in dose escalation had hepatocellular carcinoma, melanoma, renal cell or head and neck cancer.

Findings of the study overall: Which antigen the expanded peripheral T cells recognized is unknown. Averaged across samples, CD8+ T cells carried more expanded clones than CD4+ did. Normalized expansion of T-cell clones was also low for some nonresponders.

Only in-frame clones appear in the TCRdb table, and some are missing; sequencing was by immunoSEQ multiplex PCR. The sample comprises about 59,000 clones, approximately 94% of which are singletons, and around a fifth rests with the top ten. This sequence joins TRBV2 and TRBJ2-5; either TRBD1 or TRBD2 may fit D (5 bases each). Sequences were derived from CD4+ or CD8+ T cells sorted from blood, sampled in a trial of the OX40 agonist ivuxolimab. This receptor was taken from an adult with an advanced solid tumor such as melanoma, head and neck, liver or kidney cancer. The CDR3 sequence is CASSEVGSDLGAQYF. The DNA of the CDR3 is TGTGCCAGCAGTGAAGTGGGTAGCGACCTGGGGGCCCAGTACTTC. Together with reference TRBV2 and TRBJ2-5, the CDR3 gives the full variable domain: EPEVTQTPSHQVTQMGQEVILRCVPISNHLYFYWYRQILGQKVEFLVSFYNNEISEKSEIFDDQFSVERPDGSNFTLKIRSTKLEDSAMYFCASSEVGSDLGAQYFGPGTRLLVL.